This T cell receptor (beta chain) was sequenced during a study of radiation and T cells in renal cell carcinoma. Deletions cut 8 bases from V and 2 bases from J, with 16 bases between. The germline gives CDR1 ENHRY, CDR2 SYGVKD. The CDR3 covers 15 residues. Sequencing was performed with immunoSEQ multiplex PCR; in TCRdb, only in-frame clones are kept and a portion is missing. The table shows roughly 14,000 clones, with around two thirds occurring only once. Treatment denoted: treatment-naive control, cytoreductive nephrectomy. This TCR was recovered from a man in his sixties with renal cell carcinoma. The sequencing here drew on tumor tissue, taken from a patient whose treatment was nephrectomy without radiotherapy. V and J are TRBV10-3 and TRBJ2-1, with D possibly matching TRBD2 (5 bases). This CDR3 is CAIQEAGPTYNEQFF. CDR3 sequence (DNA): TGTGCCATCCAGGAGGCAGGCCCAACCTACAATGAGCAGTTCTTC.